This passage covers 21 T cell receptor beta chains from one sample sequenced in a study of T cell responses to AZD1222 COVID-19 vaccine. Sequencing used immunoSEQ multiplex PCR; TCRdb keeps in-frame clones, though not all of them. There are 100,000 or so clones in the sample; around 84% occur only once, and around 1.5% lies in the top ten. Specimen: peripheral blood, collected on day 0 of AZD1222 vaccination. The receptors were gathered from an adult in good health.

The chain uses TRBV6-4 and TRBJ2-2, with TRBD2 matching over 9 bases. The CDR3 sequence is 17 residues long. Germline CDR1 reads MRHNA; CDR2 reads SNTAGT. Losses at the gene ends were 0 bases for V and 4 bases for J; bases not matched to a gene: 6. As DNA, the CDR3 is TGTGCCAGCAGTGACTCGGGGGGACTAGCTGGCACCGGGGAGCTGTTTTTT. Residues: CASSDSGGLAGTGELFF.

V and J are TRBV6-2 or TRBV6-3 and TRBJ2-7; 10 bases agree with TRBD1. CDR1 and CDR2 (germline): MNHEY, SVGEGT. V trimming: 6 bases; J trimming: 2 bases; junction bases outside the gene matches: 13. The CDR3 has 17 residues. The chain's CDR3 is CASSTPDRGDLTYEQYF. CDR3 in DNA: TGTGCCAGCAGCACCCCGGACAGGGGGGATTTGACCTACGAGCAGTACTTC.

The CDR3 bases are TGCGCCAGCAGTCAGTCCGGGACAACACAAGAGACCCAGTACTTC. Translation: CASSQSGTTQETQYF. J is TRBJ2-5 and V is TRBV5-1; the D gene is possibly TRBD1 (6 bases). The CDR3 consists of 15 residues. Germline lookup yields CDR1 SGHRS and CDR2 YFSETQ. V gave up 5 bases and J gave up 2 bases, with 16 bases separating them.

The rearrangement links TRBV19 to TRBJ2-1, with 9 bases lining up with TRBD1. Germline V lookup: CDR1 LNHDA, CDR2 SQIVND (reference sequence). The CDR3 is 15 amino acids. V gave up 3 bases and J gave up 7 bases; unmatched junction bases: 7. The chain's CDR3 is CASSISGTGLNEQFF. The CDR3 DNA is TGTGCCAGTAGTATCTCCGGGACAGGGTTGAATGAGCAGTTCTTC. Complete variable domain (other parts from reference TRBV19 and TRBJ2-1): DGGITQSPKYLFRKEGQNVTLSCEQNLNHDAMYWYRQDPGQGLRLIYYSQIVNDFQKGDIAEGYSVSREKKESFPLTVTSAQKNPTAFYLCASSISGTGLNEQFFGPGTRLTVL.

The chain uses TRBV5-5 and TRBJ2-7; 7 nucleotides agree with TRBD1. The CDR3 has 14 amino acids. V gave up 2 bases and J gave up 4 bases; unmatched junction bases: 6. Germline CDR1 SGHKS, CDR2 YYEKEE (reference sequence). CDR3 in amino acids: CASSFRQGRYEQYF. The CDR3 DNA reads as TGTGCCAGCAGCTTCAGACAGGGAAGGTACGAGCAGTACTTC. Full variable domain (rest looked up from reference TRBV5-5 and TRBJ2-7): DAGVTQSPTHLIKTRGQQVTLRCSPISGHKSVSWYQQVLGQGPQFIFQYYEKEERGRGNFPDRFSARQFPNYSSELNVNALLLGDSALYLCASSFRQGRYEQYFGPGTRLTVT.

The chain has TRBV6-5 and TRBJ1-1, with D possibly being TRBD1 (5 bases). CDR1 and CDR2 (germline): MNHEY, SVGAGI. V lost 5 bases and J lost 4, with 8 bases in between. This CDR3 comprises 12 residues. CDR3 bases: TGTGCCAGCAGTCCAGGGACCACTGAAGCTTTCTTT. This encodes CASSPGTTEAFF.

The rearrangement joins TRBV28 to TRBJ2-1; D is possibly TRBD2 (5 bases). This CDR3 spans 16 amino acids. Germline V gives CDR1 MDHEN, CDR2 SYDVKM. The V and J ends lost 2 bases and 3 bases respectively, with 14 bases between them. CDR3 DNA sequence: TGTGCCAGCAGTTTAAGTATGGCGGGTCGCTACAATGAGCAGTTCTTC. Its translation is CASSLSMAGRYNEQFF.

This clone has a handful of counts. The chain carries TRBV7-2 and TRBJ1-2, with D perhaps matching TRBD1 (5 bases). From germline, CDR1 is SGHTA and CDR2 FQGNSA. This CDR3 has 14 residues. V shed 5 bases and J shed 5 bases, with 15 bases lying between them. Written as DNA, the CDR3 is TGTGCCAGCAGCGAACGGGCCAGGGCTTATGGCTACACCTTC. Protein: CASSERARAYGYTF.

The V gene is TRBV3-1 (or the pseudogene TRBV3-2), the J gene TRBJ1-5; maybe TRBD1 (5 bases). The ends were cut back, 3 bases at V and 0 bases at J, with 9 bases in the middle. CDR1 LGHDT and CDR2 YNNKEL come from the germline V gene (reference sequence). This CDR3 region has 15 residues. This chain's CDR3 is CASSQGPGSNQPQHF. The CDR3 DNA follows: TGTGCCAGCAGCCAGGGACCGGGTAGCAATCAGCCCCAGCATTTT.

This clone occurred a few times. This chain joins TRBV7-8 and TRBJ2-2; D is unresolved. With 1 base removed from V and 1 base from J, the gap between germline ends came to 7 bases. In germline, CDR1 is SGHVS, CDR2 FQNEAQ. This CDR3 has 15 amino acids. The CDR3 here is CASSLVSGNTGELFF. The CDR3 DNA sequence: TGTGCCAGCAGCTTAGTGTCAGGGAACACCGGGGAGCTGTTTTTT.

The rearrangement joins TRBV6-1 to TRBJ1-3, with a possible D match to TRBD1 (6 bases). With 1 base removed from V and 13 bases from J, the gap between germline ends came to 8 bases. Germline V gene lookup returns CDR1 MNHNS and CDR2 SASEGT. The CDR3 runs to 11 residues. The CDR3 loop reads CASSEEGHIYF. DNA of the CDR3: TGTGCCAGCAGTGAAGAGGGACATATATATTTT.

The genes are TRBV7-2 and TRBJ1-2; 8 nucleotides match TRBD1. Germline V gives CDR1 SGHTA, CDR2 FQGNSA. The CDR3 runs 17 residues. V was clipped by 1 base and J by 4 bases; unmatched bases: 11. The CDR3 sequence: CASSLGPPGGGSYGYTF. CDR3 nucleotide sequence: TGTGCCAGCAGCTTAGGTCCGCCAGGGGGCGGAAGCTATGGCTACACCTTC.

V usage is TRBV2 and J usage is TRBJ1-2; maybe TRBD1 (5 bases). Per the germline V gene, CDR1 is SNHLY and CDR2 is FYNNEI. The length of the CDR3 is 16 residues. The V end lost 6 bases, the J end lost 2 bases, and 19 bases lay between the germline ends. The CDR3 loop reads CASSDGTEAPNYGYTF. In nucleotides, the CDR3 is TGTGCCAGCAGCGACGGGACGGAGGCACCAAACTATGGCTACACCTTC.

The rearrangement uses TRBV5-4 and TRBJ1-3; the D gene is possibly TRBD1 (6 bases). The V gene's germline CDR1 is SGHNT and CDR2 YYREEE (reference sequence). The CDR3 spans 14 residues. The V end lost 4 bases, the J end lost 4 bases, and 12 bases lay between the germline ends. CDR3: CASSPRGRGNTIYF. CDR3 DNA: TGTGCCAGCAGCCCCAGGGGAAGGGGAAACACCATATATTTT.

J is TRBJ1-1 and V is TRBV19, with D unclear. This CDR3 is 14 amino acids long. V was clipped by 4 bases and J by 4 bases, with 13 bases between them. Germline CDR1 LNHDA, CDR2 SQIVND (reference sequence). CDR3 nucleotide sequence: TGTGCCAGTAGTACTCTAGACCGTACCACTGAAGCTTTCTTT. This encodes CASSTLDRTTEAFF. The full variable domain, in which reference TRBV19 and TRBJ1-1 provide the parts outside the CDR3, is DGGITQSPKYLFRKEGQNVTLSCEQNLNHDAMYWYRQDPGQGLRLIYYSQIVNDFQKGDIAEGYSVSREKKESFPLTVTSAQKNPTAFYLCASSTLDRTTEAFFGQGTRLTVV.

The chain combines TRBV3-1 (or the pseudogene TRBV3-2) with TRBJ2-5; TRBD1 aligns across 10 bases. The CDR3 runs to 14 residues. Germline CDR1 and CDR2: LGHDT and YNNKEL (reference sequence). With 4 bases clipped from V and 1 base from J, the junction kept 0 bases outside the gene matches. Here the CDR3 reads CASSRQGAQETQYF. CDR3 bases: TGTGCCAGCAGCCGACAGGGGGCCCAAGAGACCCAGTACTTC.

The chain joins TRBV9 to TRBJ2-7, with D perhaps TRBD1 (6 bases). Trimming stripped 2 bases from V and 1 base from J, with 7 bases between. Per germline, CDR1 SGDLS and CDR2 YYNGEE. The CDR3 is made up of 13 amino acids. CDR3 sequence: CASSVTGSYEQYF. DNA of the CDR3: TGTGCCAGCAGCGTGACAGGTTCCTACGAGCAGTACTTC. The variable domain in full, completed from reference TRBV9 and TRBJ2-7, reads DSGVTQTPKHLITATGQRVTLRCSPRSGDLSVYWYQQSLDQGLQFLIQYYNGEERAKGNILERFSAQQFPDLHSELNLSSLELGDSALYFCASSVTGSYEQYFGPGTRLTVT.

The rearrangement joins TRBV10-3 to TRBJ1-2; no clear D. This CDR3 has 13 amino acids. Germline V gene lookup returns CDR1 ENHRY and CDR2 SYGVKD. The V gene lost 7 bases and the J gene lost 1 base, with 10 bases spanning the gap. The CDR3 DNA reads TGTGCCATCACAGAGCTTTTTAACTATGGCTACACCTTC. Its translation: CAITELFNYGYTF.

CDR3 sequence reads: CASSLAVSYDEKLFF. CDR3 bases: TGTGCCAGCAGCTTAGCTGTGTCATACGATGAAAAACTGTTTTTT. This chain joins TRBV7-2 and TRBJ1-4; D unresolved. The CDR3 runs to 15 residues. Trimming removed 0 bases from V and 6 bases from J, with 11 bases in between. Germline V lookup: CDR1 SGHTA, CDR2 FQGNSA.

This chain connects TRBV18 to TRBJ2-7; 9 bases agree with TRBD2. CDR1 KGHSH and CDR2 LQKENI come from the germline V gene. The CDR3 runs 14 residues. V was clipped by 1 base and J by 5 bases; unmatched bases: 3. The CDR3 bases are TGTGCCAGCTCACCACTAGCGGGAGCCGACGAGCAGTACTTC. Protein sequence: CASSPLAGADEQYF.

The chain is built from TRBV25-1 and TRBJ2-3; D remains unclear. From germline, CDR1 is MGHDK and CDR2 SYGVNS. The CDR3 extends over 12 amino acids. Trimming cost V 7 bases and J 4 bases, with 9 bases left between them. The CDR3 DNA reads TGTGCCAGCACCGGCGTGTCAGATACGCAGTATTTT. Amino acid sequence: CASTGVSDTQYF.